The 19 T cell receptor beta chains below come from one sample, sequenced in a study of shared clonotypes between healthy human individuals. Some clones are missing from TCRdb's copy, which holds only in-frame ones; the method was immunoSEQ multiplex PCR. The data contain millions of clones, roughly 95% of them seen just once; the ten biggest clones take up roughly 0.13%. The sequenced sample was naive CD4+ T cells sorted from blood. Subset here: CD45RA+ positively selected. These receptors all stem from a man aged 18 to 29 in good health.

V is TRBV5-1 and J is TRBJ1-1, with D perhaps TRBD1 (6 bases). CDR3 length: 13 residues. CDR1 is SGHRS and CDR2 is YFSETQ in the germline V gene. Between the trimmed V and J ends, which lost 2 bases and 4 bases, there was a span of 9 bases. The chain's CDR3 is CASSFSGATEAFF. The DNA of the CDR3 is TGCGCCAGCAGCTTTTCAGGGGCCACTGAAGCTTTCTTT.

A word on this clone: In the same sample, other DNA sequences code for this CDR3. The CDR3 region has the DNA TGCAGCGTGGCTAACAATGAGCAGTTCTTC. It is translated as CSVANNEQFF. V and J are TRBV29-1 and TRBJ2-1; D is undetermined. The CDR3 consists of 10 residues. Germline V gene lookup returns CDR1 SQVTM and CDR2 ANQGSEA. Trimming removed 6 bases at V and 5 bases at J, with 5 bases between.

The gene calls are TRBV5-7 and TRBJ1-5, with no clear D. TRBV5-7 counts as an open reading frame of uncertain function. The CDR3 consists of 14 residues. The V gene lost 4 bases and the J gene lost 2 bases, with 10 bases spanning the gap. The CDR3 loop is CASSPVWGNQPQHF. The CDR3 DNA sequence: TGTGCCAGCAGCCCCGTATGGGGCAATCAGCCCCAGCATTTT.

The rearrangement links TRBV11-2 to TRBJ1-3, with D uncertain. The CDR3 sequence is 13 residues long. The germline V gene encodes CDR1 SGHAT and CDR2 FQNNGV. CDR3 amino acids: CATSTLSGNTIYF. The CDR3, as DNA: TGTGCAACCAGCACACTATCTGGAAACACCATATATTTT.

The chain links TRBV5-6 to TRBJ1-1; D is undetermined. V lost 2 bases to trimming and J lost 3 bases, with 14 bases between them. CDR3 length: 15 residues. The germline V gene encodes CDR1 SGHDT and CDR2 YYEEEE. The DNA for the CDR3 is TGTGCCAGCAGCTTCTATGATCAAGGGCACACTGAAGCTTTCTTT. Translating it yields CASSFYDQGHTEAFF. Full variable domain (rest looked up from reference TRBV5-6 and TRBJ1-1): DAGVTQSPTHLIKTRGQQVTLRCSPKSGHDTVSWYQQALGQGPQFIFQYYEEEERQRGNFPDRFSGHQFPNYSSELNVNALLLGDSALYLCASSFYDQGHTEAFFGQGTRLTVV.

The rearrangement uses TRBV9 and TRBJ2-5; 16 bases agree with TRBD2. This CDR3 comprises 17 residues. Germline CDR1 SGDLS, CDR2 YYNGEE. J gave up 5 bases and V 0 bases, and 4 bases lay outside the gene matches. The CDR3 DNA reads as TGTGCCAGCAGCGTAGCGGGACTAGCGGGGGGGTGTGAGACCCAGTACTTC. Translation: CASSVAGLAGGCETQYF.

The V gene is TRBV6-1, the J gene TRBJ1-6; D gene unclear. The CDR3 spans 13 residues. V lost 0 bases to trimming and J lost 15 bases, with 12 bases between them. Germline CDR1 is MNHNS and CDR2 is SASEGT. The DNA of the CDR3 is TGTGCCAGCAGTGAAGCTGGGATCAGCCTCCTCCACTTT. It codes for CASSEAGISLLHF.

This chain links TRBV21-1 with TRBJ1-1. TRBV21-1 is a pseudogene. The CDR3 has 15 residues. The CDR3 bases are TGTGCCAGCAGCAGGCTCCCGGGACCGCCTGCGGGAGCTTTCTTT. Its translation is CASSRLPGPPAGAFF.

This clone was observed a single time. The V gene is TRBV28, the J gene TRBJ2-7, with D perhaps matching TRBD1 (7 bases). This CDR3 spans 14 amino acids. The V gene's germline CDR1 is MDHEN and CDR2 SYDVKM. Deletions cut 5 bases from V and 6 bases from J, with 17 bases between. CDR3 nucleotides: TGTGCCAGCAGTCCAGGGGGGTCCGTTTTCGAGCAGTACTTC. It yields the protein CASSPGGSVFEQYF. Based on the CDR3 plus reference TRBV28 and TRBJ2-7, the full variable domain is DVKVTQSSRYLVKRTGEKVFLECVQDMDHENMFWYRQDPGLGLRLIYFSYDVKMKEKGDIPEGYSVSREKKERFSLILESASTNQTSMYLCASSPGGSVFEQYFGPGTRLTVT.

The gene calls are TRBV7-9 and TRBJ1-2; tentatively, D is TRBD1 (5 bases). The V gene lost 5 bases and the J gene lost 7 bases, with 17 bases spanning the gap. This CDR3 comprises 14 residues. Germline CDR1 SEHNR, CDR2 FQNEAQ (reference sequence). CDR3 sequence reads: CASSPRDGFRGYTF. CDR3 coding DNA: TGTGCCAGCAGCCCACGGGACGGCTTTCGTGGCTACACCTTC. Based on the CDR3 plus reference TRBV7-9 and TRBJ1-2, the full variable domain is DTGVSQNPRHKITKRGQNVTFRCDPISEHNRLYWYRQTLGQGPEFLTYFQNEAQLEKSRLLSDRFSAERPKGSFSTLEIQRTEQGDSAMYLCASSPRDGFRGYTFGSGTRLTVV.

The chain employs TRBV10-3 and TRBJ2-3; possibly TRBD1 for D (5 bases). The V gene lost 10 bases and the J gene lost 4 bases, with 9 bases spanning the gap. CDR1 and CDR2 (germline): ENHRY, SYGVKD. The CDR3 has 11 amino acids. CDR3 nucleotide sequence: TGTGCCACATTAGGGGCAGATACGCAGTATTTT. Translation: CATLGADTQYF.

This chain uses TRBV25-1 with TRBJ2-7; D is unclear. The CDR3 has 14 residues. Trimming took off 1 base at V and 6 bases at J, with 13 bases between the two ends. Germline-derived CDR1 and CDR2 are MGHDK and SYGVNS. CDR3 nucleotides: TGTGCCAGCAGTGAATCTGGACGATCAGGCGAGCAGTACTTC. Translating it yields CASSESGRSGEQYF.

This chain joins TRBV10-2 and TRBJ1-1; 8 nucleotides align to TRBD1. CDR1 WSHSY and CDR2 SAAADI come from the germline V gene. The V segment lost 7 bases and the J segment 6 bases; nucleotides outside the gene matches: 10. The CDR3 has 14 residues. The CDR3 DNA is TGCGCCAGCACAAAACCTACAGGGGGACCTGAAGCTTTCTTT. Its protein product is CASTKPTGGPEAFF.

V usage is TRBV5-1 and J usage is TRBJ2-3; 13 bases line up with TRBD2. This CDR3 has 16 residues. From germline, CDR1 is SGHRS and CDR2 YFSETQ. Germline trimming cut 3 bases from V and 6 bases from J; bases unmatched to any gene: 7. CDR3 nucleotide sequence: TGCGCCAGCAGCTACATGGGACTAGCGGGAACTGATACGCAGTATTTT. It codes for CASSYMGLAGTDTQYF.

This sequence joins TRBV2 and TRBJ1-1, with D perhaps matching TRBD1 (6 bases). The CDR3 length is 14 residues. Germline CDR1 SNHLY, CDR2 FYNNEI. Between the trimmed V and J ends, which lost 6 bases and 0 bases, there was a span of 11 bases. CDR3 DNA sequence: TGTGCCAGCAGCGGACAGCCAATGAACACTGAAGCTTTCTTT. Encoded protein: CASSGQPMNTEAFF.

The chain recombines TRBV10-2 with TRBJ2-7; 7 nucleotides agree with TRBD1. The germline CDR1 and CDR2 sequences are WSHSY and SAAADI. This CDR3 contains 11 residues. J gave up 4 bases and V 10 bases, and 4 bases lay outside the gene matches. The CDR3 DNA follows: TGCGCCACAGGACAGGAGTACGAGCAGTACTTC. Translated: CATGQEYEQYF.

This chain connects TRBV25-1 to TRBJ1-4; D remains unclear. CDR3 length: 15 amino acids. Per the germline V gene, CDR1 is MGHDK and CDR2 is SYGVNS. Trimming left V 2 bases short and J 0 bases short, with 7 bases between. CDR3 nucleotides: TGTGCCAGCAGTGAAACTGGGTCAACTAATGAAAAACTGTTTTTT. Its translation is CASSETGSTNEKLFF.

This clone appeared a single time. J is TRBJ2-7 and V is TRBV5-6; the D gene could be TRBD1 or TRBD2 (5 bases each). Germline V gene sequence: CDR1 SGHDT, CDR2 YYEEEE. Between the trimmed V and J ends, which lost 0 bases and 5 bases, there was a span of 15 bases. The CDR3 extends over 15 amino acids. The CDR3 reads CASSLEQGVGNEQYF. The CDR3 DNA reads as TGTGCCAGCAGCTTGGAGCAGGGAGTAGGGAACGAGCAGTACTTC.

The chain uses TRBV7-9 and TRBJ2-3, with TRBD1 matching 8 bases. Germline CDR1 and CDR2: SEHNR and FQNEAQ (reference sequence). The CDR3 consists of 14 residues. The V and J ends lost 7 bases and 2 bases, in that order; junction bases with no gene match: 5. CDR3 region: CASKTGVITDTQYF. CDR3 nucleotides: TGTGCCAGCAAGACAGGGGTAATCACAGATACGCAGTATTTT.